The 10 T cell receptor beta chains below come from one sample, sequenced in a study of CDR3 diversity in severe acne. TCRdb reanalysed the PCR reads using MiXCR and keeps one entry per CDR3 protein. The sample lists about 84,000 distinct CDR3 sequences, around 50% occurring once. Sequencing was carried out using blood. Receptors originate from a male donor in good health, without acne.

This clonotype counts as medium-sized. V usage is TRBV5-8 and J usage is TRBJ2-5, with TRBD2 matching 10 bases. This CDR3 is built from 14 residues. The V gene end was trimmed by 2 bases and the J gene end by 2 bases; junction bases not matched to a gene: 0. Germline V gene data show CDR1 as SGHTS and CDR2 as YDEGEE. For the CDR3, the DNA is TGTGCCAGCAGCTTACTAGCGGGGCAAGAGACCCAGTACTTC. This sequence encodes CASSLLAGQETQYF.

This clonotype was seen only a few times. The chain couples TRBV6-6 to TRBJ1-3; D call uncertain. Germline V gene data show CDR1 as MNHNY and CDR2 as SVGAGI (reference sequence). Trimming left V 5 bases short and J 3 bases short, with 8 bases between. The CDR3 is 13 residues long. In DNA form, the CDR3 reads TGTGCCAGCAGTGGAGTTGGTGGAAACACCATATATTTT. Its protein product is CASSGVGGNTIYF.

As concerns this clonotype: Germline and junction disagree at one end, which may indicate a read error. The rearrangement joins TRBV29-1 to TRBJ1-2; 8 bases are a match to TRBD1. This CDR3 has 14 amino acids. Germline V gene lookup returns CDR1 SQVTM and CDR2 ANQGSEA. The CDR3, as DNA: TGTGCCAGCGACTCAGGACAGGGAAGCTATGGCTACACCTTC. Amino acids: CASDSGQGSYGYTF.

Comment on this clonotype: Relative to the germline gene, one junction end is altered; a read error may explain this. This chain joins TRBV24-1 and TRBJ1-2, with 10 bases matching TRBD1. Germline V gives CDR1 KGHDR, CDR2 SFDVKD. This CDR3 is built from 14 residues. The CDR3 nucleotides are TGTGCCACCAGTGATCCGGGACAGGGGAACGACTGCTACTTC. It codes for CATSDPGQGNDCYF.

This clonotype was observed many times. This rearrangement joins TRBV6-8 to TRBJ1-5; perhaps TRBD1 as D (5 bases). CDR1 and CDR2 (germline): MNHGY, SAAAGT. The V end was cut by 7 bases, the J end by 3 bases, with 22 bases between. This CDR3 region has 17 residues. The CDR3 DNA is TGTGCCAGCATTATTCGGGGGTTCCGTGGGTTCAATCAGCCCCAGCATTTT. Translated, it gives CASIIRGFRGFNQPQHF.

The genes are TRBV20-1 and TRBJ2-3; 8 nucleotides line up with TRBD2. Germline V lookup: CDR1 DFQATT, CDR2 SNEGSKA (reference sequence). V shed 6 bases, J shed 3 bases, and the junction held 8 bases outside the gene matches. The CDR3 is 14 residues long. The CDR3 sequence is CSARDGGGTDTQYF. CDR3 coding DNA: TGCAGTGCGAGGGACGGGGGGGGGACAGATACGCAGTATTTT.

The chain joins TRBV4-1 to TRBJ2-5; D is unclear. Trimming left V 0 bases short and J 4 bases short, with 9 bases between. Germline CDR1 reads MGHRA; CDR2 reads YSYEKL. The CDR3 totals 14 residues. The CDR3 loop reads CASSQDETAETQYF. Written as DNA, the CDR3 is TGCGCCAGCAGCCAAGATGAAACAGCAGAGACCCAGTACTTC.

This clonotype was detected many times. The V gene is TRBV19, the J gene TRBJ1-1, with TRBD1 matching over 9 bases. The CDR3 is 18 amino acids. Germline CDR1 reads LNHDA; CDR2 reads SQIVND (reference sequence). V was clipped by 8 bases and J by 1 base; unmatched bases: 17. The CDR3 DNA follows: TGTGCCAGTTCCGAAGGACGGCGACAGGGGGTAAGGAACACTGAAGCTTTCTTT. Residues: CASSEGRRQGVRNTEAFF.

The V gene is TRBV15, the J gene TRBJ1-2, with TRBD1 matching over 10 bases. Germline CDR1 reads LNHNV; CDR2 reads YYDKDF (reference sequence). The V gene end was trimmed by 2 bases and the J gene end by 3 bases; junction bases not matched to a gene: 9. The length of the CDR3 is 17 residues. The DNA for the CDR3 is TGTGCCACCAGCAGATTGGAGACAGGGGGCAGGGACTATGGCTACACCTTC. This sequence encodes CATSRLETGGRDYGYTF. Complete variable domain (other parts from reference TRBV15 and TRBJ1-2): DAMVIQNPRYQVTQFGKPVTLSCSQTLNHNVMYWYQQKSSQAPKLLFHYYDKDFNNEADTPDNFQSRRPNTSFCFLDIRSPGLGDTAMYLCATSRLETGGRDYGYTFGSGTRLTVV.

Of note for this clonotype: A much larger clone differs by one base, so this may be a read error. The chain recombines TRBV15 with TRBJ1-4; 9 nucleotides align to TRBD1. The length of the CDR3 is 15 residues. Germline V gene lookup returns CDR1 LNHNV and CDR2 YYDKDF (reference sequence). The chain's CDR3 is CATSRPGQGGEKPFF. The CDR3 DNA reads TGTGCCACCAGTCGACCGGGACAGGGAGGGGAAAAACCGTTTTTT.